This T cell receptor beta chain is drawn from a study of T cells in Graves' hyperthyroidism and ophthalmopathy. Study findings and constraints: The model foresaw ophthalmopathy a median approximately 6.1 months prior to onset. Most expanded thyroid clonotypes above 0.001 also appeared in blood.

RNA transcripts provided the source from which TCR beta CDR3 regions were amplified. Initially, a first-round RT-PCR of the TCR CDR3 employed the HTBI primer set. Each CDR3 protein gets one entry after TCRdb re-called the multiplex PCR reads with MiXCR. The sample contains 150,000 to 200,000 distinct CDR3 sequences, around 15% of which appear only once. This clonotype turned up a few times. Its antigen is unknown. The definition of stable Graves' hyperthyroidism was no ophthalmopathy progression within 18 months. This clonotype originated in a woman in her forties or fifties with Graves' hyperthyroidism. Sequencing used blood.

This CDR3 reads CSVLGLAGLISYEQYF. DNA of the CDR3: TGCAGCGTTCTGGGGCTAGCGGGATTAATCTCCTACGAGCAGTACTTC. The chain carries TRBV29-1 and TRBJ2-7, with 9 bases identical to TRBD2. This CDR3 is 16 amino acids long. With V trimmed by 5 bases and J by 0 bases, 11 bases remained unmatched. CDR1 is SQVTM, CDR2 ANQGSEA, per germline.